Listed here are 25 T cell receptor beta chains from one sample, sequenced in a study of beta chain features in type 1 diabetes listed by TCRdb under 2018. Overall study results and their limits: In all four CD4+ subsets, TCRB CDR3 length was moderately but significantly shorter in type 1 diabetes patients.

Library method: the immunoSEQ multiplex PCR assay. The entire amount of isolated RNA was reverse transcribed using the High Capacity cDNA Reverse Transcription Kit, so the sequenced TCRB transcripts were expressed ones. TCRdb re-hosts the immuneACCESS table, in-frame sequences only. Its copies lack some clones; in the studies checked, an unresolved V gene accounts for under half of them, and the cause for the rest is not known. The sample table contains fewer than 350,000 clones; only one count was recorded for approximately 15% of them. The top ten hold 0.015% to 0.017% of the sample. Their recognized antigens are unknown. The sample consisted of naive CD4+ T cells from blood. The label giving this sample's cell subset or site can be read as: true naive CD4+ T cells. Every receptor here comes from a young man with type 1 diabetes.

This clone has more than one count but fewer than ten. This sequence joins TRBV7-9 and TRBJ1-4; 9 nucleotides match TRBD1. V dropped 1 base and J dropped 6; count of bases not matched to a gene: 0. Per the germline V gene, CDR1 is SEHNR and CDR2 is FQNEAQ (reference sequence). There are 14 residues in the CDR3. The CDR3 sequence is CASSLGQGDEKLFF. In DNA form, the CDR3 reads TGTGCCAGCAGCTTAGGACAGGGGGATGAAAAACTGTTTTTT.

The V gene is TRBV7-2, the J gene TRBJ2-7, with 10 bases lining up with TRBD2. The ends lost 1 base at V and 4 bases at J; junction bases unmatched: 4. Looked up from germline, CDR1 is SGHTA and CDR2 is FQGNSA. The CDR3 loop spans 15 amino acids. CDR3 residues: CASSLEGSGRYEQYF. CDR3 coding DNA: TGTGCCAGCAGCTTAGAGGGTAGCGGGAGGTACGAGCAGTACTTC.

This chain links TRBV7-2 with TRBJ1-2; 8 bases are shared with TRBD1. V shed 5 bases, J shed 4 bases, and the junction held 9 bases outside the gene matches. CDR3 size: 15 residues. Germline loops: CDR1 SGHTA, CDR2 FQGNSA. The CDR3 here is CASSPRTGLPYGYTF. CDR3 bases: TGTGCCAGCAGCCCGCGGACAGGGCTACCCTATGGCTACACCTTC.

This chain uses TRBV28 with TRBJ2-3; D unclear. There are 14 residues in the CDR3. CDR1 and CDR2 from the germline V gene are MDHEN and SYDVKM. Trimming removed 8 bases at V and 4 bases at J, with 16 bases between. This CDR3 reads CASSGRSASDTQYF. CDR3 nucleotide sequence: TGTGCCAGCTCCGGCCGGAGCGCCTCAGATACGCAGTATTTT.

In its sample, this clone was seen a few times. CDR3 coding DNA: TGTGCCAGCAGCCCCGGGACAGGGGAAGGTGGCTACACCTTC. Protein product: CASSPGTGEGGYTF. This chain joins TRBV7-6 and TRBJ1-2, with 10 bases identical to TRBD1. Germline CDR1 SGHVS, CDR2 FNYEAQ. The V segment lost 5 bases and the J segment 7 bases; nucleotides outside the gene matches: 7. The CDR3 covers 14 residues. The full variable domain, in which reference TRBV7-6 and TRBJ1-2 provide the parts outside the CDR3, is GAGVSQSPRYKVTKRGQDVALRCDPISGHVSLYWYRQALGQGPEFLTYFNYEAQQDKSGLPNDRFSAERPEGSISTLTIQRTEQRDSAMYRCASSPGTGEGGYTFGSGTRLTVV.

The chain joins TRBV5-6 to TRBJ1-1; D remains ambiguous. V dropped 0 bases and J dropped 7 bases, with 16 bases sitting between them. Germline V gives CDR1 SGHDT, CDR2 YYEEEE. The CDR3 runs 15 residues. The CDR3: CASSLGGPAWVEAFF. CDR3 nucleotide sequence: TGTGCCAGCAGCTTGGGAGGTCCAGCCTGGGTTGAAGCTTTCTTT.

The V call is TRBV28, the J call TRBJ2-3; D is ambiguous. The CDR3 loop spans 12 amino acids. Germline values: CDR1 MDHEN, CDR2 SYDVKM. V shed 10 bases and J shed 4 bases, with 12 bases lying between them. The CDR3 region is CATSKLPDTQYF. The DNA for the CDR3 is TGTGCCACCTCAAAACTACCAGATACGCAGTATTTT.

A few counts support this clone. The sample contains more than one DNA sequence encoding this CDR3. The chain carries TRBV5-1 and TRBJ2-1; D gene uncertain. The CDR3 extends over 11 amino acids. The V end was cut by 5 bases, the J end by 5 bases, with 5 bases between. CDR1 and CDR2 from the germline V gene are SGHRS and YFSETQ. CDR3 protein: CASSLDNEQFF. The CDR3 region has the DNA TGCGCCAGCAGTTTAGACAATGAGCAGTTCTTC.

The chain recombines TRBV29-1 with TRBJ1-2; possibly TRBD1 for D (6 bases). This CDR3 contains 20 residues. V lost 0 bases and J 1 base, leaving 27 bases between the germline ends. The germline gives CDR1 SQVTM, CDR2 ANQGSEA. CDR3 in amino acids: CSVEDRIAYLGQLNNYGYTF. The CDR3 nucleotides read TGCAGCGTTGAAGATCGGATCGCTTATTTAGGACAGCTAAATAACTATGGCTACACCTTC.

This clone was recorded a few times. This chain joins TRBV28 and TRBJ2-7; D is perhaps TRBD2 (6 bases). CDR3 size: 15 residues. The germline V gene has CDR1 MDHEN and CDR2 SYDVKM. Trimming stripped 3 bases from V and 3 bases from J, with 15 bases between. The CDR3 spells CASSFAGRGDYEQYF. CDR3 nucleotide sequence: TGTGCCAGCAGTTTCGCGGGGAGAGGGGACTACGAGCAGTACTTC.

The gene calls are TRBV2 and TRBJ2-5; D remains ambiguous. CDR1 is SNHLY and CDR2 is FYNNEI in the germline V gene. This CDR3 contains 13 residues. V lost 6 bases and J 1 base, leaving 9 bases between the germline ends. This CDR3 is CASRDWAQETQYF. The CDR3 nucleotides are TGTGCCAGCAGGGATTGGGCCCAAGAGACCCAGTACTTC.

This rearrangement joins TRBV19 to TRBJ2-1; 7 nucleotides match TRBD1. CDR3 size: 13 residues. Germline V CDR1 and CDR2: LNHDA, SQIVND (reference sequence). Losses at the gene ends were 7 bases for V and 6 bases for J; bases not matched to a gene: 6. The CDR3: CASKAQGINEQFF. The CDR3 DNA sequence: TGTGCCAGTAAGGCACAGGGGATCAATGAGCAGTTCTTC.

The chain couples TRBV11-2 to TRBJ2-1; D is unresolved. V was shortened by 3 bases and J by 0 bases, with 12 bases between the two germline ends. From germline, CDR1 is SGHAT and CDR2 FQNNGV. This CDR3 has 16 residues. Written as DNA, the CDR3 is TGTGCCAGCAGCTTCGAGAGACTCCCCTCCTACAATGAGCAGTTCTTC. It encodes CASSFERLPSYNEQFF.

This clone turned up a few times. The chain uses TRBV5-4 and TRBJ2-5, with D perhaps matching TRBD1 (5 bases). Germline V gives CDR1 SGHNT, CDR2 YYREEE (reference sequence). CDR3 length equals 14 residues. The V gene lost 4 bases and the J gene lost 4 bases, with 14 bases spanning the gap. The CDR3 nucleotides read TGTGCCAGCAGCGCCCGACAGCGTCGAGAGACCCAGTACTTC. It yields the protein CASSARQRRETQYF.

This clone was found a few times. The rearrangement joins TRBV19 to TRBJ2-6, with 7 bases matching TRBD1. The CDR3 has 18 amino acids. The V gene's germline CDR1 is LNHDA and CDR2 SQIVND (reference sequence). The junction had 8 bases not matched to a gene; V was cut back by 3 bases and J by 0 bases. CDR3 in amino acids: CASSIGDSLFSGANVLTF. The CDR3 DNA follows: TGTGCCAGTAGTATCGGGGACAGCTTATTCTCTGGGGCCAACGTCCTGACTTTC.

V is TRBV25-1 and J is TRBJ2-2, with 8 bases matching TRBD2. V lost 3 bases to trimming and J lost 6 bases; unmatched junction nucleotides: 6. The CDR3 runs 15 residues. Germline V gene lookup returns CDR1 MGHDK and CDR2 SYGVNS. CDR3 protein: CASSDSGGVAGELFF. CDR3 nucleotides: TGTGCCAGCAGTGACAGCGGGGGCGTGGCCGGGGAGCTGTTTTTT.

This chain connects TRBV27 to TRBJ1-5, with D tentatively TRBD1 (5 bases). With 6 bases removed from V and 7 bases from J, the gap between germline ends came to 19 bases. The CDR3 loop spans 15 amino acids. In germline, CDR1 is MNHEY, CDR2 SMNVEV (reference sequence). The CDR3 DNA sequence: TGTGCCAGCAGGGCCCACGGGACTGGGGACCAGCCCCAGCATTTT. This gives the protein CASRAHGTGDQPQHF.

This clone was seen only a few times. The chain combines TRBV7-9 with TRBJ2-5, with TRBD2 identical over 9 bases. Germline V gene sequence: CDR1 SEHNR, CDR2 FQNEAQ (reference sequence). CDR3 length: 14 amino acids. The V and J ends lost 6 bases and 6 bases, in that order; junction bases with no gene match: 8. CDR3 coding DNA: TGTGCCAGCAGTTCGGGACTAGCCCCGAAGACCCAGTACTTC. It specifies CASSSGLAPKTQYF.

The V call is TRBV29-1, the J call TRBJ1-5, with unresolved D. Per the germline V gene, CDR1 is SQVTM and CDR2 is ANQGSEA. Trimming stripped 5 bases from V and 2 bases from J, with 10 bases between. The CDR3 extends over 13 amino acids. Written as DNA, the CDR3 is TGCAGCGTTAATGGCCAGGGCAATCAGCCCCAGCATTTT. Translation: CSVNGQGNQPQHF.

Turning to this clone: Relative to the germline gene, one junction end is altered; a read error may explain this. V is TRBV29-1 and J is TRBJ2-3; D perhaps matches TRBD1 (5 bases). The CDR3 is 12 amino acids. CDR1 SQVTM and CDR2 ANQGSEA come from the germline V gene. CDR3 sequence reads: CSVEKDTNTQYF. The CDR3 region has the DNA TGCAGCGTTGAAAAGGACACAAATACGCAGTATTTT.

The chain is built from TRBV2 and TRBJ2-1, with a possible D match to TRBD2 (5 bases). This CDR3 is built from 12 residues. V lost 4 bases, J lost 8 bases, and 9 bases lay in between. Germline V gene data show CDR1 as SNHLY and CDR2 as FYNNEI. CDR3 DNA sequence: TGTGCCAGCAGTGGATCGGGGTATGAGCAGTTCTTC. It translates to CASSGSGYEQFF.

This clone was detected a few times. This rearrangement joins TRBV23-1 to TRBJ2-7; perhaps TRBD2 as D (6 bases). TRBV23-1 counts as an open reading frame of uncertain function. Trimming removed 6 bases at V and 0 bases at J, with 15 bases between. The CDR3 consists of 15 residues. CDR3 residues: CASSRGGEGSYEQYF. In nucleotides, the CDR3 is TGCGCCAGCAGCCGTGGAGGGGAAGGCTCCTACGAGCAGTACTTC.

This chain uses TRBV28 with TRBJ2-3, with D possibly TRBD2 on 7 matching bases. Trimming pared 5 bases from V and 4 bases from J, leaving 13 bases between. This CDR3 is 14 amino acids long. Germline loops: CDR1 MDHEN, CDR2 SYDVKM. The CDR3 loop is CASSPQGGPDTQYF. As DNA, the CDR3 is TGTGCCAGCAGTCCACAGGGAGGGCCAGATACGCAGTATTTT.

This chain joins TRBV4-2 and TRBJ2-1; 8 nucleotides align to TRBD1. Per the germline V gene, CDR1 is LGHNA and CDR2 is YNFKEQ. V dropped 4 bases and J dropped 7; count of bases not matched to a gene: 15. This CDR3 region has 17 residues. The CDR3: CASSRAIDRGGLNEQFF. DNA for the CDR3: TGTGCCAGCAGCCGGGCGATAGACAGGGGTGGTCTTAATGAGCAGTTCTTC.

V gene TRBV10-3 combines with J gene TRBJ2-3, with TRBD2 identical over 11 bases. The CDR3 runs 16 residues. After removal of 4 bases from V and 0 bases from J, the junction contained 3 bases not matched to a gene. Germline CDR1 is ENHRY and CDR2 is SYGVKD. The CDR3 sequence is CAISGRTSGSTDTQYF. CDR3 in DNA: TGTGCCATCAGTGGAAGGACTAGCGGGAGCACAGATACGCAGTATTTT.